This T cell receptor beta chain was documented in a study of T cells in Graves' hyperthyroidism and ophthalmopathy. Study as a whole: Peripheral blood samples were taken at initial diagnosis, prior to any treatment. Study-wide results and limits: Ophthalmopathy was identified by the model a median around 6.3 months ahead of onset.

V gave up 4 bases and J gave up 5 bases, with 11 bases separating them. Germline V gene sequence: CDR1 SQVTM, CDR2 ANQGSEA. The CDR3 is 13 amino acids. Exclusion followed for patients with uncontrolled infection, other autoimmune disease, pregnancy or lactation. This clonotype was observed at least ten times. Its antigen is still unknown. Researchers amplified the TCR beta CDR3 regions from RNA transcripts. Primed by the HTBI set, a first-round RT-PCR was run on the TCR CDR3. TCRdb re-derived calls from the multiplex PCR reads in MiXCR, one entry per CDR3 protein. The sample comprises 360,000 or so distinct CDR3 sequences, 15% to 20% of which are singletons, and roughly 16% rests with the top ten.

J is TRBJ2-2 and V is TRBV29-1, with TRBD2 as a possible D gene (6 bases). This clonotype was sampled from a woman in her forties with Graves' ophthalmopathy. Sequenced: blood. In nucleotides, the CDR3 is TGCAGCGTTGTGGAAGGGAGGACCGGGGAGCTGTTTTTT. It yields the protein CSVVEGRTGELFF.